This T cell receptor beta chain was profiled in a study of memory CD4+ T cells and cytomegalovirus serostatus. The study, taken as a whole, reports: Suggested: most of the CMV-linked TCR signature lies in CD4+ memory cells.

On this clone itself: No antigen is known for it.

The table came from immunoSEQ multiplex PCR; TCRdb's copy has only in-frame clones and leaves some out. The table has approximately 53,000 clones, 70% to 85% seen once; the top ten hold roughly 0.54%. Single viable CD3+CD4+CD8-CD45RO+ cells were sorted as the memory CD4+ T cells. Positive selection with CD4 microbeads enriched total CD4+ T cells. This sequence was found in an adult in good health and CMV-seronegative. The sequenced sample consisted of memory CD4+ T cells from blood.

CDR3 amino acids: CASSRSGVVTDTQYF. CDR3 nucleotides: TGTGCCAGCAGCCGCAGCGGGGTGGTCACAGATACGCAGTATTTT. This chain links TRBV7-9 with TRBJ2-3; 7 bases line up with TRBD2. Germline lookup yields CDR1 SEHNR and CDR2 FQNEAQ (reference sequence). The V segment lost 5 bases and the J segment 2 bases; nucleotides outside the gene matches: 7. The CDR3 extends over 15 amino acids. Variable domain in full (rest from reference TRBV7-9 and TRBJ2-3): DTGVSQNPRHKITKRGQNVTFRCDPISEHNRLYWYRQTLGQGPEFLTYFQNEAQLEKSRLLSDRFSAERPKGSFSTLEIQRTEQGDSAMYLCASSRSGVVTDTQYFGPGTRLTVL.